This TCR beta chain was found in a study of T cell changes during pregnancy in multiple sclerosis. Clones were sequenced by immunoSEQ multiplex PCR, and TCRdb holds only the in-frame ones, with some missing. The sample has about 100,000 clones; roughly 90% are singletons. V was clipped by 7 bases and J by 5 bases, with 17 bases between them. From germline, CDR1 is LNHDA and CDR2 SQIVND (reference sequence). The CDR3 runs to 14 residues. V and J are TRBV19 and TRBJ2-5, with a possible D match to TRBD1 (6 bases). This TCR derives from a female donor with multiple sclerosis, enrolled in a pregnancy study. The sequencing here drew on peripheral blood, taken after pregnancy. In DNA, the CDR3 is TGTGCCAGTAAAAGGACAGCGAGTTGGGAGACCCAGTACTTC. This gives the protein CASKRTASWETQYF.